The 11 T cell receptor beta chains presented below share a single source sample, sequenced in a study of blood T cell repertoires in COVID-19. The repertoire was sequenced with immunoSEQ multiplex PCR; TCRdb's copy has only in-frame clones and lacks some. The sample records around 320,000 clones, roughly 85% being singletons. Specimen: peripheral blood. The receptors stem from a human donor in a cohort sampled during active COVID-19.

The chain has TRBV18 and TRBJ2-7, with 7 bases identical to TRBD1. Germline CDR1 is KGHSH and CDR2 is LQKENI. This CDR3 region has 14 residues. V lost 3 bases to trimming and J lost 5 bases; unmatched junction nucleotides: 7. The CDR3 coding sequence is TGTGCCAGCTCACCGGCGACAGGGATCCACGAGCAGTACTTC. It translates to CASSPATGIHEQYF.

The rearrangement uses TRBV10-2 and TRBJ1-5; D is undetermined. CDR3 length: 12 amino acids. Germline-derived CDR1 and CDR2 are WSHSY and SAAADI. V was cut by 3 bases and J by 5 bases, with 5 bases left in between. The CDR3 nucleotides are TGCGCCAGCAGTGAAGGAGATCAGCCCCAGCATTTT. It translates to CASSEGDQPQHF.

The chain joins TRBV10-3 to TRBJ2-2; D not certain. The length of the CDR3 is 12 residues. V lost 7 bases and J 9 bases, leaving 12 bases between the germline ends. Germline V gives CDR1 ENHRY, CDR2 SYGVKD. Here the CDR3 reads CAIKSPGWELFF. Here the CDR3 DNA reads TGTGCCATCAAATCACCAGGCTGGGAGCTGTTTTTT.

CDR3 loop: CASSTGGTGGTYYGYTF. The CDR3 region has the DNA TGTGCCAGCAGCACGGGCGGGACAGGGGGGACTTACTATGGCTACACCTTC. This chain links TRBV7-2 with TRBJ1-2, with 11 bases aligning to TRBD1. V gave up 5 bases and J gave up 3 bases; unmatched junction bases: 11. The CDR3 is 17 amino acids. Germline V gives CDR1 SGHTA, CDR2 FQGNSA.

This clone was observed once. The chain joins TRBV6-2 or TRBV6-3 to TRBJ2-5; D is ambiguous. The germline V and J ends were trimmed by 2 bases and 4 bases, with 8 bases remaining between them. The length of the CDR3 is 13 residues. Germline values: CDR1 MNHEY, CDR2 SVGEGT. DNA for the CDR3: TGTGCCAGCAGTTACGCAGAGCGAGAGACCCAGTACTTC. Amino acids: CASSYAERETQYF.

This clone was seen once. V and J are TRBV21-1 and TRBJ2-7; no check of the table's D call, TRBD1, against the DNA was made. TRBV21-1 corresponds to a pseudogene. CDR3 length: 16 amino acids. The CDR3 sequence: CASSKGQENRSYEQYF. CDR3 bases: TGTGCCAGCAGCAAGGGCCAGGAAAATCGCTCCTACGAGCAGTACTTC.

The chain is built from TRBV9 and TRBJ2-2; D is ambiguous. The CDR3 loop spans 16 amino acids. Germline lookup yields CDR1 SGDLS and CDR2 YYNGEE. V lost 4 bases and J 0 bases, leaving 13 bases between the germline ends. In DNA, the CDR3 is TGTGCCAGCAGCCCACGCGGCTGGCCGAACACCGGGGAGCTGTTTTTT. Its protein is CASSPRGWPNTGELFF. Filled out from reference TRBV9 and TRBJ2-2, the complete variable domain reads DSGVTQTPKHLITATGQRVTLRCSPRSGDLSVYWYQQSLDQGLQFLIQYYNGEERAKGNILERFSAQQFPDLHSELNLSSLELGDSALYFCASSPRGWPNTGELFFGEGSRLTVL.

The CDR3 bases are TGTGCCGGACAGTTTAATGAAAAACTGTTTTTT. Protein sequence: CAGQFNEKLFF. The genes are TRBV30 and TRBJ1-4; maybe TRBD1 (6 bases). The germline CDR1 and CDR2 sequences are GTSNPN and SVGIG (reference sequence). CDR3 length equals 11 residues. Trimming cost V 8 bases and J 4 bases, with 8 bases left between them.

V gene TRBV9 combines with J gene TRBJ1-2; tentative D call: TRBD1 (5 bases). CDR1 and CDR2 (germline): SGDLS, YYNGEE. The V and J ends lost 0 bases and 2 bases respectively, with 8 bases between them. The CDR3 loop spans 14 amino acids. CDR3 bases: TGTGCCAGCAGCGTAGTGGACAAGAACTATGGCTACACCTTC. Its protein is CASSVVDKNYGYTF. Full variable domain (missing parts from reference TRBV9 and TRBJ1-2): DSGVTQTPKHLITATGQRVTLRCSPRSGDLSVYWYQQSLDQGLQFLIQYYNGEERAKGNILERFSAQQFPDLHSELNLSSLELGDSALYFCASSVVDKNYGYTFGSGTRLTVV.

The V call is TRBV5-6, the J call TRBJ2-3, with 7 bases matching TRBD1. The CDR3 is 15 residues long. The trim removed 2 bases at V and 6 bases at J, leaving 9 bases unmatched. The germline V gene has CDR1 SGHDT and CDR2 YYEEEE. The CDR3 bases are TGTGCCAGCAGCTTAGGACAGGCCTTCATGGATACGCAGTATTTT. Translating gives CASSLGQAFMDTQYF.

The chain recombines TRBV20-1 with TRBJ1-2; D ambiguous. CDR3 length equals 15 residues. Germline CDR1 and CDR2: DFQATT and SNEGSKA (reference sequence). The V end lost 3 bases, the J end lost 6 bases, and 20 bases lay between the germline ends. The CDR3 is CSASQEGVEVNGYTF. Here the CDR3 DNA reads TGCAGTGCTAGTCAGGAGGGTGTTGAGGTGAATGGCTACACCTTC.